This TCR beta chain appears in the sequencing data of a study of T cell responses to AZD1222 COVID-19 vaccine. Study-level findings and limits: Following two doses of AZD1222, Spike-specific TCR breadth and depth rose.

Only in-frame clones appear in the TCRdb table, and some are missing; sequencing was by immunoSEQ multiplex PCR. This sample yields approximately 98,000 clones, of which approximately 89% are seen a single time; around 3.3% belongs to the top ten. Of note for this clone: Its antigen is not identified.

V dropped 7 bases and J dropped 2 bases, with 16 bases sitting between them. The germline V gene encodes CDR1 MDHEN and CDR2 SYDVKM. This CDR3 comprises 15 residues. This receptor was obtained from an adult in good health. V gene TRBV28 combines with J gene TRBJ2-3; a weak D match, TRBD2 (7 bases). This sample comprised peripheral blood, obtained on day 0 of MenACWY control vaccination. CDR3 amino acids: CASTWEGGPTDTQYF. In DNA form, the CDR3 reads TGTGCCAGCACCTGGGAGGGGGGCCCCACAGATACGCAGTATTTT.